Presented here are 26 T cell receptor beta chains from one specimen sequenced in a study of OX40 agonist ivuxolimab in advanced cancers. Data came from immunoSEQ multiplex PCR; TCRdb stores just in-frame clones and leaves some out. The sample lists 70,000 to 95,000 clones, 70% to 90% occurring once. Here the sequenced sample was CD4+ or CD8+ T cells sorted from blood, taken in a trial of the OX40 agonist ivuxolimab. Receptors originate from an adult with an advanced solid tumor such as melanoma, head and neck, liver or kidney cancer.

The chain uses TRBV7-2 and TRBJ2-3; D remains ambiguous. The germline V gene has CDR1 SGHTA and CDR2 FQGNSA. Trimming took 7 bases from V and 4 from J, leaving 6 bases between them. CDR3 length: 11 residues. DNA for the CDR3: TGTGCCAGCACTGGCGCAGATACGCAGTATTTT. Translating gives CASTGADTQYF.

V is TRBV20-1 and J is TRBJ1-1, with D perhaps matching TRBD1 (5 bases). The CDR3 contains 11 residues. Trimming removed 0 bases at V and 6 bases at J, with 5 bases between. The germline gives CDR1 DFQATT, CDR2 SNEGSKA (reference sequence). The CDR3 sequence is CSAREGPEAFF. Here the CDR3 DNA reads TGCAGTGCTAGAGAGGGGCCTGAAGCTTTCTTT.

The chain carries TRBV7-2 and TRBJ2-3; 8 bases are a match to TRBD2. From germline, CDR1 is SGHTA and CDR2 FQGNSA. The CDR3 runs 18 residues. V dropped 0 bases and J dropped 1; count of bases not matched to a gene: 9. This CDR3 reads CASSLAGFAGGRTDTQYF. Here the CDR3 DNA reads TGTGCCAGCAGCTTAGCAGGCTTTGCGGGAGGCCGCACAGATACGCAGTATTTT.

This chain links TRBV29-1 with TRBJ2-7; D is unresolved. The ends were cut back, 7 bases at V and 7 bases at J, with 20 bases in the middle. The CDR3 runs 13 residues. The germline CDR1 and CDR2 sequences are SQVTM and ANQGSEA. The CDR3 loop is CSGMDGSDLEQYF. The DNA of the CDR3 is TGCAGCGGCATGGACGGTTCTGATTTGGAGCAGTACTTC.

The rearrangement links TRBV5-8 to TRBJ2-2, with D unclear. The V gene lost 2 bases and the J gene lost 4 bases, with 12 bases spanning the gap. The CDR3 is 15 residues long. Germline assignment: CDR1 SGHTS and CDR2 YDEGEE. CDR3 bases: TGTGCCAGCAGCTTAGGGCAGGTTGGCACCGGGGAGCTGTTTTTT. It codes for CASSLGQVGTGELFF.

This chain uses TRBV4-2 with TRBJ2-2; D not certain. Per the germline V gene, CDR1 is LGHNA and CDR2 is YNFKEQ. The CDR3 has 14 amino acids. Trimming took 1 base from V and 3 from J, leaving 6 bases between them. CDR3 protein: CASSQGSDTGELFF. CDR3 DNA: TGTGCCAGCAGCCAAGGGAGTGACACCGGGGAGCTGTTTTTT.

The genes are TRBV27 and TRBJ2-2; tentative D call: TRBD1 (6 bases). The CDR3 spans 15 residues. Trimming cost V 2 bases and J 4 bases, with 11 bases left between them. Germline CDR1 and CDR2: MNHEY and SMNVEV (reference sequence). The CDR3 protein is CASSLGTHFTGELFF. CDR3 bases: TGTGCCAGCAGTTTAGGGACACATTTCACCGGGGAGCTGTTTTTT.

CDR3 loop: CASSPTGQGLVRNEAFF. CDR3 in DNA: TGTGCCAGCAGCCCGACCGGACAGGGTCTTGTCCGGAATGAAGCTTTCTTT. J is TRBJ1-1 and V is TRBV14; 8 positions agree with TRBD1. V lost 4 bases, J lost 7 bases, and 17 bases stayed unmatched. The CDR3 is 17 amino acids. CDR1 is SGHDN, CDR2 FVKESK, per germline. The full variable domain, with the rest looked up from reference TRBV14 and TRBJ1-1, is EAGVTQFPSHSVIEKGQTVTLRCDPISGHDNLYWYRRVMGKEIKFLLHFVKESKQDESGMPNNRFLAERTGGTYSTLKVQPAELEDSGVYFCASSPTGQGLVRNEAFFGQGTRLTVV.

In DNA form, the CDR3 reads TGTGCCAGCAGCCCCCAGAGGACTTTGGGAAACACCATATATTTT. The encoded protein is CASSPQRTLGNTIYF. V usage is TRBV7-2 and J usage is TRBJ1-3; no reliable D call. The CDR3 runs to 15 residues. Trimming removed 5 bases from V and 4 bases from J, with 15 bases in between. The V gene's germline CDR1 is SGHTA and CDR2 FQGNSA.

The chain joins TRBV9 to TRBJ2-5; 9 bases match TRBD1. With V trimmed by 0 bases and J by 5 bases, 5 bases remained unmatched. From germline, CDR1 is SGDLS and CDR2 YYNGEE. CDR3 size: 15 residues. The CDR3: CASSVGGTGMETQYF. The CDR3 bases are TGTGCCAGCAGCGTAGGAGGGACAGGGATGGAGACCCAGTACTTC.

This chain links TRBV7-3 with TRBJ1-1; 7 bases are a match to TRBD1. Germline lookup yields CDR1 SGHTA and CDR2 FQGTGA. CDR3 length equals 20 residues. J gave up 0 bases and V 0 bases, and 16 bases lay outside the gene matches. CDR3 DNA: TGTGCCAGCAGCTTAACACACACGGACAGGCGAACGACCATGAACACTGAAGCTTTCTTT. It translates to CASSLTHTDRRTTMNTEAFF.

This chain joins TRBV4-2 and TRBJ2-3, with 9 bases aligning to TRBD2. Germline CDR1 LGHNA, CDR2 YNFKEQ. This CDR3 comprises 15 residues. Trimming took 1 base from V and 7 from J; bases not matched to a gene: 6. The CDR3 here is CASSQVSGSLNTQYF. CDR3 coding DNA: TGTGCCAGCAGCCAAGTTAGCGGGAGTCTAAATACGCAGTATTTT.

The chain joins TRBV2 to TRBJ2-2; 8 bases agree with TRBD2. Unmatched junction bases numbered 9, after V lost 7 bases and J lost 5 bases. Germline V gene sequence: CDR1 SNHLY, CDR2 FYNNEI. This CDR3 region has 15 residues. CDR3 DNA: TGTGCCAGCACCGGGGGGGCCTGGGGGACCGGGGAGCTGTTTTTT. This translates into CASTGGAWGTGELFF. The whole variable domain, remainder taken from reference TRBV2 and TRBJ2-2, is EPEVTQTPSHQVTQMGQEVILRCVPISNHLYFYWYRQILGQKVEFLVSFYNNEISEKSEIFDDQFSVERPDGSNFTLKIRSTKLEDSAMYFCASTGGAWGTGELFFGEGSRLTVL.

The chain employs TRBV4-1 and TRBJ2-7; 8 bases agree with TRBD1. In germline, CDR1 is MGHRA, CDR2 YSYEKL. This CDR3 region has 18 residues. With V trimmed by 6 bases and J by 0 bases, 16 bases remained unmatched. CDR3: CASSSWTGPIEDSYEQYF. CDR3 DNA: TGCGCCAGCAGTTCTTGGACAGGGCCCATCGAGGACTCCTACGAGCAGTACTTC.

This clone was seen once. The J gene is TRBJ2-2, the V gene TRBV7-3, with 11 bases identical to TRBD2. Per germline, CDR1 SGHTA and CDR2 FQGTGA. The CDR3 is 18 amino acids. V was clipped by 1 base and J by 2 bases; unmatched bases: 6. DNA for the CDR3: TGTGCCAGCAGCTTAAGACTAGCGGGGAAACTAAACACCGGGGAGCTGTTTTTT. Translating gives CASSLRLAGKLNTGELFF.

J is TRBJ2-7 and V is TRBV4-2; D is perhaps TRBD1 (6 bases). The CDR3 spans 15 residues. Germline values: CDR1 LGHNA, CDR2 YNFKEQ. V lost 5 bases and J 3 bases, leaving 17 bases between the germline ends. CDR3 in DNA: TGTGCCAGCAGCTTATTCGACAGGCGAAACTACGAGCAGTACTTC. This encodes CASSLFDRRNYEQYF.

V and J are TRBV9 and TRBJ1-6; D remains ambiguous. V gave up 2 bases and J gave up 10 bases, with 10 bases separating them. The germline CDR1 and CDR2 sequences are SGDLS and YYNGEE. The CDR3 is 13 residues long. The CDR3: CASSVEDGSPLHF. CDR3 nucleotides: TGTGCCAGCAGCGTCGAGGATGGGTCACCCCTCCACTTT.

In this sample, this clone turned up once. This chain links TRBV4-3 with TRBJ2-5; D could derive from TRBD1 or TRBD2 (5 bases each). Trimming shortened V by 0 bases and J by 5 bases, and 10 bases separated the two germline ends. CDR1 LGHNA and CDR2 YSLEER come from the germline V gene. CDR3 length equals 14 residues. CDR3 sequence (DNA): TGCGCCAGCAGCCAAGACAACTGGGGGGAGACCCAGTACTTC. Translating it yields CASSQDNWGETQYF.

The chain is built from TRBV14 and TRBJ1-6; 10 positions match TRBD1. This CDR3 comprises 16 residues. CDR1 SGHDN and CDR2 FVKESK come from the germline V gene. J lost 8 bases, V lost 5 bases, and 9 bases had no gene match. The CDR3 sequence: CASSTLRQGAYSPLHF. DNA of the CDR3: TGTGCCAGCAGCACTTTAAGACAGGGGGCTTATTCACCCCTCCACTTT.

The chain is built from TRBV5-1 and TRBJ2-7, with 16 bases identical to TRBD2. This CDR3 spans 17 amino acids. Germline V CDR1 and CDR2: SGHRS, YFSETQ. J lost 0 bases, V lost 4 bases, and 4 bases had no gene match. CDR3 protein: CASSTGTSGGASYEQYF. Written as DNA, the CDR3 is TGCGCCAGCAGCACCGGGACTAGCGGGGGGGCCTCCTACGAGCAGTACTTC. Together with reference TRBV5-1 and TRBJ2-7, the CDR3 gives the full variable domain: KAGVTQTPRYLIKTRGQQVTLSCSPISGHRSVSWYQQTPGQGLQFLFEYFSETQRNKGNFPGRFSGRQFSNSRSEMNVSTLELGDSALYLCASSTGTSGGASYEQYFGPGTRLTVT.

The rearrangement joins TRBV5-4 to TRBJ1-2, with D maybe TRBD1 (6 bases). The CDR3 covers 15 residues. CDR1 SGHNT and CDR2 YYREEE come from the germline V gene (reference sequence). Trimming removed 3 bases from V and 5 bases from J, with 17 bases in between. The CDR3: CASSYTGRSNYGYTF. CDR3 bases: TGTGCCAGCAGCTACACAGGGAGGAGCAATTATGGCTACACCTTC.

The CDR3 DNA is TGCAGCGTTGCAACCTTTCGAAATTCACCCCTCCACTTT. This sequence encodes CSVATFRNSPLHF. The chain joins TRBV29-1 to TRBJ1-6; D is uncertain. The germline V and J ends were trimmed by 4 bases and 7 bases, with 11 bases remaining between them. The CDR3 is made up of 13 amino acids. In germline, CDR1 is SQVTM, CDR2 ANQGSEA. The entire variable domain, with the rest obtained from reference TRBV29-1 and TRBJ1-6, is as follows: SAVISQKPSRDICQRGTSLTIQCQVDSQVTMMFWYRQQPGQSLTLIATANQGSEATYESGFVIDKFPISRPNLTFSTLTVSNMSPEDSSIYLCSVATFRNSPLHFGNGTRLTVT.

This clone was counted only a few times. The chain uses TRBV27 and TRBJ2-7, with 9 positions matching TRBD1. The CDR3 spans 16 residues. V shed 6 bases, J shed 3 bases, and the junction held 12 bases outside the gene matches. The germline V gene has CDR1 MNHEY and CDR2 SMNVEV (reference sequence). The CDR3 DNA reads TGTGCCAGCAGCCCGACTGCAGGACAGGGGATCTACGAGCAGTACTTC. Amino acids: CASSPTAGQGIYEQYF.

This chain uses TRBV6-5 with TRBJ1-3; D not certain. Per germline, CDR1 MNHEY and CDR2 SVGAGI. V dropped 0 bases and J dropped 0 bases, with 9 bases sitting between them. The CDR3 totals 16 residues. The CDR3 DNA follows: TGTGCCAGCAGTTACTCGTGGTCCAACTCTGGAAACACCATATATTTT. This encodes CASSYSWSNSGNTIYF.

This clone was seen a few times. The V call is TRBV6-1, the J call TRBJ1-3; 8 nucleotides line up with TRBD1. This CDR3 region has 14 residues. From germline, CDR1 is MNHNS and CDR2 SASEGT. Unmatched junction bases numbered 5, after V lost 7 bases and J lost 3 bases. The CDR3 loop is CASTTGGSGNTIYF. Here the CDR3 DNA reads TGTGCCAGCACTACAGGGGGAAGTGGAAACACCATATATTTT.

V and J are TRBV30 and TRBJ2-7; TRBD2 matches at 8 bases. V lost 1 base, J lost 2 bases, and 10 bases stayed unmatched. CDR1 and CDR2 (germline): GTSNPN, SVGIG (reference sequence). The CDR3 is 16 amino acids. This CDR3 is CAWSAGGGRFTYEQYF. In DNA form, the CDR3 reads TGTGCCTGGAGTGCTGGTGGCGGGAGGTTCACCTACGAGCAGTACTTC.